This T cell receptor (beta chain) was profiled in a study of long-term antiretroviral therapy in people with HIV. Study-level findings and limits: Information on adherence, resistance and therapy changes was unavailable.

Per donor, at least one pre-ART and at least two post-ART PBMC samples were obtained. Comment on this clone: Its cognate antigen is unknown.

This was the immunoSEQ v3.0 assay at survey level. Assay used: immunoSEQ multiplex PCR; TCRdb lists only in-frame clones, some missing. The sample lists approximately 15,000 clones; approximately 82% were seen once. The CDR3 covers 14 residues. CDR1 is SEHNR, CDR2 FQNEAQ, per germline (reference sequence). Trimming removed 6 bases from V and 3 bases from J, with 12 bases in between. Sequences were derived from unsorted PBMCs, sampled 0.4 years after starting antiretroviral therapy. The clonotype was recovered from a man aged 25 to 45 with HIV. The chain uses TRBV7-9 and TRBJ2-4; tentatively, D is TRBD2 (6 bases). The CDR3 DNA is TGTGCCAGCAGGATGGGGGGAGACAAAAACATTCAGTACTTC. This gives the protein CASRMGGDKNIQYF.